This T cell receptor (beta chain) was retrieved from a study of human T cells and chemical hapten exposure. Documented time point: healthy volunteer bleed at 2 weeks. Extraction of total RNA was performed on unfractionated whole blood. TCRdb reprocessed the RACE reads with MiXCR, giving one entry per CDR3 protein. The sample shows about 50,000 distinct CDR3 sequences, around 4.5% of them seen only once. Regarding the study as a whole: With DPC sensitization, TCRs exceeding 1 in 1000 frequency showed no change.

Remarks on this clonotype: The antigen remains unidentified. This may arise from a read error, as a much more abundant clone is one base away.

The specimen was whole blood. The sequence came from a female donor in good health. Some clones in this sample may be carry-over from other donors' samples.

CDR3 bases: TGTGCCAGCAGCCCGCGACAGACCAACGCCGGGGAGCTGTTTTTT. Protein product: CASSPRQTNAGELFF. V usage is TRBV14 and J usage is TRBJ2-2, with D possibly matching TRBD1 (5 bases). Trimming took off 4 bases at V and 6 bases at J, with 15 bases between the two ends. Germline loops: CDR1 SGHDN, CDR2 FVKESK. CDR3 length equals 15 residues. The whole variable domain, filled in from reference TRBV14 and TRBJ2-2, reads EAGVTQFPSHSVIEKGQTVTLRCDPISGHDNLYWYRRVMGKEIKFLLHFVKESKQDESGMPNNRFLAERTGGTYSTLKVQPAELEDSGVYFCASSPRQTNAGELFFGEGSRLTVL.